Below are 11 T cell receptor beta chains sequenced from a single sample in a study of STAT5B mutations in CD4+ large granular lymphocyte leukemia. The assay was immunoSEQ multiplex PCR, and TCRdb's table has in-frame clones only and misses some. Of around 34,000 clones in the sample, 70% to 90% were seen once. The sequenced sample consisted of CD4+ T cells from blood buffy coats. These receptors originate from a human donor in good health.

The V call is TRBV7-3, the J call TRBJ2-7, with 7 bases fitting TRBD1. The CDR3 is 15 amino acids. Per germline, CDR1 SGHTA and CDR2 FQGTGA. The junction had 3 bases not matched to a gene; V was cut back by 1 base and J by 0 bases. The CDR3 loop reads CASSLRQGISYEQYF. The CDR3 nucleotides read TGTGCCAGCAGCTTAAGACAGGGAATCTCCTACGAGCAGTACTTC.

The genes are TRBV7-2 and TRBJ2-5; TRBD1 agrees at 11 bases. CDR1 SGHTA and CDR2 FQGNSA come from the germline V gene. V lost 3 bases to trimming and J lost 2 bases; unmatched junction nucleotides: 2. CDR3 length: 15 amino acids. As DNA, the CDR3 is TGTGCCAGCAGCTTGGGGACAGGGGGACAAGAGACCCAGTACTTC. Translated, it gives CASSLGTGGQETQYF.

This chain links TRBV6-5 with TRBJ2-2; D remains ambiguous. Deletions cut 6 bases from V and 1 base from J, with 3 bases between. CDR3 length equals 12 residues. In germline, CDR1 is MNHEY, CDR2 SVGAGI. CDR3 sequence: CASSGNTGELFF. CDR3 DNA sequence: TGTGCCAGCAGCGGGAACACCGGGGAGCTGTTTTTT.

The chain has TRBV18 and TRBJ1-5; D unclear. V was clipped by 2 bases and J by 4 bases, with 6 bases between them. Looked up from germline, CDR1 is KGHSH and CDR2 is LQKENI. The CDR3 is made up of 13 amino acids. This CDR3 reads CASSPGENQPQHF. The DNA of the CDR3 is TGTGCCAGCTCACCAGGAGAAAATCAGCCCCAGCATTTT.

The chain is built from TRBV4-2 and TRBJ2-3, with a possible D match to TRBD2 (5 bases). CDR1 is LGHNA, CDR2 YNFKEQ, per germline. V lost 1 base and J 8 bases, leaving 22 bases between the germline ends. This CDR3 spans 17 amino acids. CDR3 in DNA: TGTGCCAGCAGCCAAGGGGGTGCAGCGGACCGCCGGGGTACGCAGTATTTT. Translated, it gives CASSQGGAADRRGTQYF.

The chain uses TRBV7-9 and TRBJ2-5; 8 bases map to TRBD1. The DNA end is more similar to TRBJ2-7, so the J call may be wrong. The CDR3 sequence is 14 residues long. Germline V CDR1 and CDR2: SEHNR, FQNEAQ (reference sequence). The CDR3 DNA is TGTGCCAGCAGCCGGACAGGGCCGGGCTACGAGCAGTACTTC. It yields the protein CASSRTGPGYEQYF.

The chain links TRBV19 to TRBJ2-3; D possibly corresponds to TRBD1 (8 bases). The CDR3 extends over 16 amino acids. CDR1 and CDR2 from the germline V gene are LNHDA and SQIVND (reference sequence). V lost 4 bases and J 2 bases, leaving 16 bases between the germline ends. The CDR3 DNA reads as TGTGCCAGTAGTAAGTCCACAGGGGGGGTCACAGATACGCAGTATTTT. Residues: CASSKSTGGVTDTQYF.

J is TRBJ2-2 and V is TRBV5-1; TRBD2 matches 9 bases. Germline assignment: CDR1 SGHRS and CDR2 YFSETQ. V was clipped by 1 base and J by 0 bases; unmatched bases: 7. This CDR3 has 18 amino acids. Here the CDR3 reads CASSLRREGRANTGELFF. The CDR3 coding sequence is TGCGCCAGCAGCTTGAGGCGGGAGGGCCGCGCGAACACCGGGGAGCTGTTTTTT.

This clone was detected once. The genes are TRBV5-1 and TRBJ2-1, with 10 bases aligning to TRBD2. Trimming at V came to 1 base and at J to 8 bases, leaving 6 bases not matched to a gene. Germline CDR1 SGHRS, CDR2 YFSETQ. CDR3 length: 15 amino acids. CDR3 nucleotides: TGCGCCAGCAGCTTGATGCCTAGCGGGAGTGATGAGCAGTTCTTC. It translates to CASSLMPSGSDEQFF. Full variable domain (rest looked up from reference TRBV5-1 and TRBJ2-1): KAGVTQTPRYLIKTRGQQVTLSCSPISGHRSVSWYQQTPGQGLQFLFEYFSETQRNKGNFPGRFSGRQFSNSRSEMNVSTLELGDSALYLCASSLMPSGSDEQFFGPGTRLTVL.

This clone was counted between two and nine times. J is TRBJ2-7 and V is TRBV18; weak D call: TRBD1 (9 bases). The CDR3 loop spans 17 amino acids. Germline values: CDR1 KGHSH, CDR2 LQKENI. The V end was cut by 4 bases, the J end by 10 bases, with 29 bases between. This CDR3 is CASSLNPTGGALAGQYF. CDR3 DNA: TGTGCCAGCTCACTCAACCCAACAGGGGGCGCGCTAGCGGGTCAGTACTTC.

J is TRBJ2-5 and V is TRBV2; 11 nucleotides align to TRBD1. J was trimmed by 5 bases and V by 7 bases; bases with no gene match: 9. The CDR3 runs to 15 residues. Looked up from germline, CDR1 is SNHLY and CDR2 is FYNNEI. CDR3 sequence: CASNPGTGGRETQYF. Here the CDR3 DNA reads TGTGCCAGCAACCCCGGGACAGGGGGTCGGGAGACCCAGTACTTC.